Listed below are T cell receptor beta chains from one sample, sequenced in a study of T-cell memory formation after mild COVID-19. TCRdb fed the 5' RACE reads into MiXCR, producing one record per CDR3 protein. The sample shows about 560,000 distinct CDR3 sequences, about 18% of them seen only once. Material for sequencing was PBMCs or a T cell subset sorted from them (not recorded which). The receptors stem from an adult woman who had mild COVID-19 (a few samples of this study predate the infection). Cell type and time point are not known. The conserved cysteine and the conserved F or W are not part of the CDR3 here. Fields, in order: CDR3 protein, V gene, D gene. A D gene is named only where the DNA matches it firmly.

CDR3: ASSLDYANTGELF; V: TRBV7-8; D: .
CDR3: ASSLASAGAKEQY; V: TRBV7-9; D: TRBD2
CDR3: ASRRTGGSTGELF; V: TRBV6-5; D: TRBD1
CDR3: ASSVAGVETQY; V: TRBV9; D: .
CDR3: ASSRHGGRRNEQF; V: TRBV7-9; D: TRBD2
CDR3: ASSTQNSYEQY; V: TRBV7-9; D: .
CDR3: ASSYRLALTDTQY; V: TRBV6-5; D: .
CDR3: ATSDPRGLDYGYT; V: TRBV24-1; D: TRBD1
CDR3: ASSSSGAGELF; V: TRBV28; D: .
CDR3: ASSLGSGASGYGYT; V: TRBV5-1; D: .
CDR3: ASRGTGEGHNTEAF; V: TRBV5-1; D: TRBD1
CDR3: ASSRHAQIAEQY; V: TRBV3-1; D: .
CDR3: ASSLLLRDYNEQF; V: TRBV5-1; D: .
CDR3: ASGPVGGNEKLF; V: TRBV2; D: .
CDR3: ASSAKGELF; V: TRBV7-9; D: .
CDR3: ASSESRTGSNYGYT; V: TRBV10-2; D: TRBD1
CDR3: ASSLQFWTVRAGELF; V: TRBV7-2; D: .
CDR3: ASRSDGADTQY; V: TRBV7-2; D: .
CDR3: ASSRGFGETQY; V: TRBV10-2; D: .
CDR3: ASSFSWLWTSGVSSTDTQY; V: TRBV7-9; D: TRBD2